The clone carrying this T cell receptor beta chain was counted between two and nine times. Its antigen is undetermined. Time point reported: newly diagnosed GD, antithyroid drugs for less than 3 months. The TCR library was made from RNA that had been extracted from PBMCs in TRIzol. Graves' disease diagnoses used American Thyroid Association guidelines. After removal of 0 bases from V and 5 bases from J, the junction contained 5 bases not matched to a gene. CDR1 and CDR2 (germline): SGDLS, YYNGEE. The CDR3 has 15 amino acids. This sample was taken from a study of regulatory T cells in long-lasting Graves disease. Study-level findings and limits: Fewer public clonotypes were shared by new patients (roughly 970) than by persistent patients (about 2,700).

For TCR beta, libraries came from iRepertoire HTBI primers and Arm-PCR of CDR3 regions. TCRdb reprocessed the multiplex PCR reads with MiXCR, giving one entry per CDR3 protein. The table lists about 430,000 distinct CDR3 sequences, 15% of them singletons. A further study also used this sample, focusing on T cells in Graves' hyperthyroidism and ophthalmopathy. From that second work: HTBI primers were the set used in a first-round RT-PCR of the TCR CDR3. Ophthalmopathy was predicted by the model a median of approximately 6 months ahead of onset.

This sequence joins TRBV9 and TRBJ2-1; 7 positions agree with TRBD1. The sequence was obtained from a middle-aged woman with Graves disease. Source: peripheral blood mononuclear cells (PBMCs), taken at new diagnosis, from a patient treated with antithyroid drugs. The chain's CDR3 is CASSVGATGDNEQFF. The CDR3 DNA reads as TGTGCCAGCAGCGTAGGCGCCACAGGGGACAATGAGCAGTTCTTC.